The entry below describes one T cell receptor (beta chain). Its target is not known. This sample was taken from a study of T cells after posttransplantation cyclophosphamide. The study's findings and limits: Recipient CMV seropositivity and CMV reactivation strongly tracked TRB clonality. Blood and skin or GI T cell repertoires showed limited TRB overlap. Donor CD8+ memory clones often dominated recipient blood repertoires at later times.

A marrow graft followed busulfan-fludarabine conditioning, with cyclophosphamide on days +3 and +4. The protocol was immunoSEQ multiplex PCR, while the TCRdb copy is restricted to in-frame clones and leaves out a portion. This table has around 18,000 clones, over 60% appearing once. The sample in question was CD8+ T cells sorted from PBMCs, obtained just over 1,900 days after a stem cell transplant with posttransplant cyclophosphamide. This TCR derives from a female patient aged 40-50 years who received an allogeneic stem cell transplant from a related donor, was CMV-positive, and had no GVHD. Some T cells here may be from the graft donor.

CDR3 region: CASSYLISSTTEAFF. CDR3 coding DNA: TGCGCCAGCAGCTACCTCATCTCTTCTACCACTGAAGCTTTCTTT. The chain combines TRBV4-3 with TRBJ1-1; D is uncertain. The V gene's germline CDR1 is LGHNA and CDR2 YSLEER. CDR3 length equals 15 residues. Deletions cut 5 bases from V and 4 bases from J, with 17 bases between.